This TCR beta chain emerged from a study of cytomegalovirus exposure and HLA in healthy donors. Study-level findings and limits: Among TCR beta chains of equal frequency, HLA-associated ones were more clonally expanded in a later analysis. There were some V segments, including TRBV6-2 and TRBV6-3, excluded as indistinguishable. Analysis was carried out at a later point, and it linked a missense DCLRE1C variant to TCR beta V- and J-gene trimming.

The germline CDR1 and CDR2 sequences are KGHSH and LQKENI. V lost 3 bases and J lost 8, with 8 bases in between. This CDR3 contains 12 residues. PCR primers comprised 60 Vbeta and 13 Jbeta primers. Original handling: A follow-up analysis tallied about 80 million unique TCR beta chains, roughly 11 million shared. Method: immunoSEQ multiplex PCR; TCRdb's copy keeps in-frame clones and lacks some. V, J and clone size reflect that table, while D and trimming were determined from the DNA. The sample holds roughly 200,000 clones, roughly 84% seen once. Comment on this clone: Antigen unknown.

The chain is built from TRBV18 and TRBJ2-1; D call uncertain. The sequence came from a boy aged 2 to 10 in good health and CMV-seronegative. Sequencing input: PBMCs. CDR3 amino acids: CASSPFRDEQFF. As DNA, the CDR3 is TGTGCCAGCTCACCCTTCCGGGATGAGCAGTTCTTC.